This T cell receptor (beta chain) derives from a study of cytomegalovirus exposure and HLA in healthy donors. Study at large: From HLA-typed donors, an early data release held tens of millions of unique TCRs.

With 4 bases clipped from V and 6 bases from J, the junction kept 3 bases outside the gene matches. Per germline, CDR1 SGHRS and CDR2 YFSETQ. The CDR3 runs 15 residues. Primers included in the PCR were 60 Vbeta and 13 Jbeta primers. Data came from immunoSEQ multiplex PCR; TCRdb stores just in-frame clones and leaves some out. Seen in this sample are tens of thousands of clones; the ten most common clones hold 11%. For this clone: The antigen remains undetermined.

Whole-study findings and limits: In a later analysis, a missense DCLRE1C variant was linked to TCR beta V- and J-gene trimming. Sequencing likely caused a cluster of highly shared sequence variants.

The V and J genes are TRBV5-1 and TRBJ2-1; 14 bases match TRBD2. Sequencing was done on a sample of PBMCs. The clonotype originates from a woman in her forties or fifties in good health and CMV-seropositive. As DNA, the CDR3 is TGCGCCAGCAGCCTCGGGACTAGCGGGAGCAATGAGCAGTTCTTC. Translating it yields CASSLGTSGSNEQFF.